A single sample is the source of the 20 T cell receptor beta chains below, sequenced in a study of blood T cell repertoires in COVID-19. Assay: immunoSEQ multiplex PCR; the TCRdb copy retains only in-frame clones and omits some. This sample has 250,000 to 300,000 clones; 85% to 90% occur once, and the top ten carry approximately 10%. Source material: peripheral blood. These receptor sequences come from a woman under 40 with COVID-19, enrolled during active disease.

The V call is TRBV7-8, the J call TRBJ1-3; D unresolved. V lost 2 bases and J 0 bases, leaving 8 bases between the germline ends. The CDR3 has 15 amino acids. The germline gives CDR1 SGHVS, CDR2 FQNEAQ. The CDR3 DNA sequence: TGTGCCAGCAGCTTAACACAGAACTCTGGAAACACCATATATTTT. It codes for CASSLTQNSGNTIYF.

CDR3 residues: CASSQERREAEYEQFF. The CDR3 DNA reads as TGTGCCAGCAGCCAAGAGAGGCGGGAGGCCGAGTATGAGCAGTTCTTC. The chain carries TRBV4-2 and TRBJ2-1; TRBD2 matches at 8 bases. The CDR3 sequence is 16 residues long. Losses at the gene ends were 0 bases for V and 8 bases for J; bases not matched to a gene: 9. Germline V lookup: CDR1 LGHNA, CDR2 YNFKEQ.

The rearrangement joins TRBV6-2 or TRBV6-3 to TRBJ2-2; 9 bases fit TRBD2. This CDR3 is 14 amino acids long. J gave up 7 bases and V 6 bases, and 6 bases lay outside the gene matches. Germline CDR1 and CDR2: MNHEY and SVGEGT. The CDR3 sequence is CASSRLADLGELFF. CDR3 coding DNA: TGTGCCAGCAGCAGACTAGCGGACCTCGGGGAGCTGTTTTTT.

The chain combines TRBV12-3 or TRBV12-4 with TRBJ1-2; TRBD1 might be the D (6 bases). The CDR3 length is 13 residues. V shed 6 bases and J shed 6 bases, with 14 bases lying between them. CDR3 sequence reads: CASSLTGHNGYTF. The CDR3 DNA sequence: TGTGCCAGCAGCCTTACAGGGCACAATGGCTACACCTTC.

V is TRBV6-6 and J is TRBJ1-1; 9 bases are shared with TRBD1. Trimming took 6 bases from V and 3 from J; bases not matched to a gene: 11. Germline CDR1 MNHNY, CDR2 SVGAGI (reference sequence). The CDR3 runs to 16 residues. The CDR3 region has the DNA TGTGCCAGCAGGAGACCGGGACAGGGAGAGGACACTGAAGCTTTCTTT. It specifies CASRRPGQGEDTEAFF.

The CDR3 protein is CASSLAIAVGEQFF. The CDR3 nucleotides are TGTGCCAGCAGCTTAGCAATAGCTGTCGGTGAGCAGTTCTTC. The chain couples TRBV7-9 to TRBJ2-1, with D unresolved. Trimming stripped 0 bases from V and 9 bases from J, with 12 bases between. Germline V gene sequence: CDR1 SEHNR, CDR2 FQNEAQ (reference sequence). The CDR3 consists of 14 residues.

The V and J genes are TRBV15 and TRBJ1-4; D not certain. The germline CDR1 and CDR2 sequences are LNHNV and YYDKDF (reference sequence). The CDR3 sequence is 13 residues long. Trimming left V 1 base short and J 8 bases short, with 8 bases between. CDR3: CATSRVAGEKLFF. The CDR3 DNA is TGTGCCACCAGCAGAGTTGCGGGAGAAAAACTGTTTTTT.

J is TRBJ2-1 and V is TRBV21-1; the D call in the table, TRBD2, was not verified against the DNA. TRBV21-1 is reported as a pseudogene. This CDR3 has 16 amino acids. CDR3 nucleotides: TGTGCCAGCAGCACCGAACTAGCGGGAGCCTTCAATGAGCAGTTCTTC. Translated: CASSTELAGAFNEQFF.

J is TRBJ1-3 and V is TRBV9, with D possibly TRBD1 on 6 matching bases. The CDR3 is made up of 18 amino acids. V lost 0 bases and J lost 0, with 16 bases in between. Germline CDR1 is SGDLS and CDR2 is YYNGEE. The CDR3 DNA is TGTGCCAGCAGCGTAGCCCCAACAGGGACCCTCTCTGGAAACACCATATATTTT. Translating it yields CASSVAPTGTLSGNTIYF.

The chain uses TRBV7-9 and TRBJ2-7; maybe TRBD2 (5 bases). The CDR3 sequence is 16 residues long. Germline CDR1 reads SEHNR; CDR2 reads FQNEAQ (reference sequence). V dropped 5 bases and J dropped 5 bases, with 22 bases sitting between them. The CDR3 region is CASSPKERSVFHEQYF. CDR3 sequence (DNA): TGTGCCAGCAGCCCCAAAGAGCGGAGCGTCTTCCACGAGCAGTACTTC.

Turning to this clone: Other DNA sequences of this sample code for an identical CDR3. V usage is TRBV30 and J usage is TRBJ2-1; 7 bases are a match to TRBD1. CDR3 length: 15 residues. With 4 bases clipped from V and 0 bases from J, the junction kept 6 bases outside the gene matches. CDR1 and CDR2 (germline): GTSNPN, SVGIG (reference sequence). CDR3 sequence: CAWNPGQSSYNEQFF. In DNA form, the CDR3 reads TGTGCCTGGAACCCGGGACAGAGCTCCTACAATGAGCAGTTCTTC.

The chain recombines TRBV15 with TRBJ2-2; 14 bases line up with TRBD2. CDR3 size: 18 residues. Unmatched junction bases numbered 7, after V lost 2 bases and J lost 5 bases. Germline CDR1 and CDR2: LNHNV and YYDKDF (reference sequence). In nucleotides, the CDR3 is TGTGCCACCAGCAGATTGGGACTAGCGGGAGAAGGAACCGGGGAGCTGTTTTTT. It translates to CATSRLGLAGEGTGELFF.

This clone was observed once. Here the CDR3 DNA reads TGCGCCAGCAGCCAAGATCGGGCGGGGGGAGATACGCAGTATTTT. Translation: CASSQDRAGGDTQYF. This sequence joins TRBV4-3 and TRBJ2-3; 8 nucleotides line up with TRBD2. The junction had 4 bases not matched to a gene; V was cut back by 0 bases and J by 5 bases. The CDR3 runs to 15 residues. CDR1 LGHNA and CDR2 YSLEER come from the germline V gene.

The rearrangement joins TRBV30 to TRBJ1-5; 7 bases map to TRBD1. Germline loops: CDR1 GTSNPN, CDR2 SVGIG (reference sequence). After removal of 5 bases from V and 3 bases from J, the junction contained 7 bases not matched to a gene. This CDR3 contains 14 residues. The CDR3 protein is CAWGRQGPNQPQHF. As DNA, the CDR3 is TGTGCCTGGGGCAGACAGGGACCCAATCAGCCCCAGCATTTT.

Comment on this clone: One end of the junction fails to match germline, which may point to a read error. The chain recombines TRBV2 with TRBJ1-3; D perhaps matches TRBD1 (5 bases). The CDR3 is 13 residues long. The V gene's germline CDR1 is SNHLY and CDR2 FYNNEI. CDR3 amino acids: CASSEAFGGLLNF. CDR3 coding DNA: TGTGCCAGCAGTGAAGCGTTCGGGGGATTACTGAATTTT. Using reference TRBV2 and TRBJ1-3 for the parts outside the CDR3, the full variable domain is EPEVTQTPSHQVTQMGQEVILRCVPISNHLYFYWYRQILGQKVEFLVSFYNNEISEKSEIFDDQFSVERPDGSNFTLKIRSTKLEDSAMYFCASSEAFGGLLNFGEGSWLTVV.

The chain has TRBV13 and TRBJ2-7; TRBD1 aligns across 7 bases. There are 15 residues in the CDR3. The germline CDR1 and CDR2 sequences are PRHDT and FYEKMQ (reference sequence). Germline trimming cut 7 bases from V and 4 bases from J; bases unmatched to any gene: 13. The CDR3 nucleotides are TGTGCCAGCACCCTTAGTAGTCAGGGGGAGTACGAGCAGTACTTC. Translated, it gives CASTLSSQGEYEQYF.

The chain employs TRBV18 and TRBJ2-5; a possible D gene is TRBD2 (5 bases). Germline CDR1 and CDR2: KGHSH and LQKENI. Trimming cost V 6 bases and J 4 bases, with 6 bases left between them. This CDR3 has 11 amino acids. The CDR3 DNA sequence: TGTGCCAGCTCCGAGGGAGAGACCCAGTACTTC. Residues: CASSEGETQYF.

V is TRBV7-3 and J is TRBJ2-1, with 7 bases matching TRBD2. The CDR3 is made up of 16 amino acids. CDR1 and CDR2 from the germline V gene are SGHTA and FQGTGA. J gave up 5 bases and V 1 base, and 8 bases lay outside the gene matches. The CDR3 DNA sequence: TGTGCCAGCAGCTTAAGGGGGGGATTTGTGGACAATGAGCAGTTCTTC. Translated: CASSLRGGFVDNEQFF. The full variable domain, with the rest looked up from reference TRBV7-3 and TRBJ2-1, is GAGVSQTPSNKVTEKGKYVELRCDPISGHTALYWYRQSLGQGPEFLIYFQGTGAADDSGLPNDRFFAVRPEGSVSTLKIQRTERGDSAVYLCASSLRGGFVDNEQFFGPGTRLTVL.

Worth noting for this clone: The sample has other DNA sequences that encode this CDR3 too. The rearrangement joins TRBV9 to TRBJ2-7; D is undetermined. Trimming left V 2 bases short and J 0 bases short, with 9 bases between. From germline, CDR1 is SGDLS and CDR2 YYNGEE. The CDR3 is made up of 14 amino acids. CDR3 sequence reads: CASSVGGSSYEQYF. The CDR3, as DNA: TGTGCCAGCAGCGTTGGCGGAAGCTCCTACGAGCAGTACTTC.

The chain links TRBV6-5 to TRBJ2-2; perhaps TRBD1 as D (6 bases). With 6 bases removed from V and 3 bases from J, the gap between germline ends came to 14 bases. Germline loops: CDR1 MNHEY, CDR2 SVGAGI. This CDR3 comprises 15 residues. CDR3 protein: CASSRQGSDTGELFF. The CDR3 DNA reads as TGTGCCAGCAGCCGGCAGGGGTCGGACACCGGGGAGCTGTTTTTT.